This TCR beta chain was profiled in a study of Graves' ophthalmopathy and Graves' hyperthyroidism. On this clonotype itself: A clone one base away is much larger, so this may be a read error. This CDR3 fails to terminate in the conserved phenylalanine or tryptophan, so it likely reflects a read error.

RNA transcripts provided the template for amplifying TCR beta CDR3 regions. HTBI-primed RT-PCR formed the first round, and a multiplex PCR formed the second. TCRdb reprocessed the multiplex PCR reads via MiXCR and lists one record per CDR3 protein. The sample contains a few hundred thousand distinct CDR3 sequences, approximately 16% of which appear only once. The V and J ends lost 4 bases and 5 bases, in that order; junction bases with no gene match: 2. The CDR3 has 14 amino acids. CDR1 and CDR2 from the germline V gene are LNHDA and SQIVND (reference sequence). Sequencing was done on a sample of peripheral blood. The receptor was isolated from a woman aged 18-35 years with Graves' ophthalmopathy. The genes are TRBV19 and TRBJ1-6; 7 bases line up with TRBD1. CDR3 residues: CASSTGQHNSPLHS. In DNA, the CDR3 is TGTGCCAGTAGTACGGGACAGCATAATTCACCCCTCCACTCT.